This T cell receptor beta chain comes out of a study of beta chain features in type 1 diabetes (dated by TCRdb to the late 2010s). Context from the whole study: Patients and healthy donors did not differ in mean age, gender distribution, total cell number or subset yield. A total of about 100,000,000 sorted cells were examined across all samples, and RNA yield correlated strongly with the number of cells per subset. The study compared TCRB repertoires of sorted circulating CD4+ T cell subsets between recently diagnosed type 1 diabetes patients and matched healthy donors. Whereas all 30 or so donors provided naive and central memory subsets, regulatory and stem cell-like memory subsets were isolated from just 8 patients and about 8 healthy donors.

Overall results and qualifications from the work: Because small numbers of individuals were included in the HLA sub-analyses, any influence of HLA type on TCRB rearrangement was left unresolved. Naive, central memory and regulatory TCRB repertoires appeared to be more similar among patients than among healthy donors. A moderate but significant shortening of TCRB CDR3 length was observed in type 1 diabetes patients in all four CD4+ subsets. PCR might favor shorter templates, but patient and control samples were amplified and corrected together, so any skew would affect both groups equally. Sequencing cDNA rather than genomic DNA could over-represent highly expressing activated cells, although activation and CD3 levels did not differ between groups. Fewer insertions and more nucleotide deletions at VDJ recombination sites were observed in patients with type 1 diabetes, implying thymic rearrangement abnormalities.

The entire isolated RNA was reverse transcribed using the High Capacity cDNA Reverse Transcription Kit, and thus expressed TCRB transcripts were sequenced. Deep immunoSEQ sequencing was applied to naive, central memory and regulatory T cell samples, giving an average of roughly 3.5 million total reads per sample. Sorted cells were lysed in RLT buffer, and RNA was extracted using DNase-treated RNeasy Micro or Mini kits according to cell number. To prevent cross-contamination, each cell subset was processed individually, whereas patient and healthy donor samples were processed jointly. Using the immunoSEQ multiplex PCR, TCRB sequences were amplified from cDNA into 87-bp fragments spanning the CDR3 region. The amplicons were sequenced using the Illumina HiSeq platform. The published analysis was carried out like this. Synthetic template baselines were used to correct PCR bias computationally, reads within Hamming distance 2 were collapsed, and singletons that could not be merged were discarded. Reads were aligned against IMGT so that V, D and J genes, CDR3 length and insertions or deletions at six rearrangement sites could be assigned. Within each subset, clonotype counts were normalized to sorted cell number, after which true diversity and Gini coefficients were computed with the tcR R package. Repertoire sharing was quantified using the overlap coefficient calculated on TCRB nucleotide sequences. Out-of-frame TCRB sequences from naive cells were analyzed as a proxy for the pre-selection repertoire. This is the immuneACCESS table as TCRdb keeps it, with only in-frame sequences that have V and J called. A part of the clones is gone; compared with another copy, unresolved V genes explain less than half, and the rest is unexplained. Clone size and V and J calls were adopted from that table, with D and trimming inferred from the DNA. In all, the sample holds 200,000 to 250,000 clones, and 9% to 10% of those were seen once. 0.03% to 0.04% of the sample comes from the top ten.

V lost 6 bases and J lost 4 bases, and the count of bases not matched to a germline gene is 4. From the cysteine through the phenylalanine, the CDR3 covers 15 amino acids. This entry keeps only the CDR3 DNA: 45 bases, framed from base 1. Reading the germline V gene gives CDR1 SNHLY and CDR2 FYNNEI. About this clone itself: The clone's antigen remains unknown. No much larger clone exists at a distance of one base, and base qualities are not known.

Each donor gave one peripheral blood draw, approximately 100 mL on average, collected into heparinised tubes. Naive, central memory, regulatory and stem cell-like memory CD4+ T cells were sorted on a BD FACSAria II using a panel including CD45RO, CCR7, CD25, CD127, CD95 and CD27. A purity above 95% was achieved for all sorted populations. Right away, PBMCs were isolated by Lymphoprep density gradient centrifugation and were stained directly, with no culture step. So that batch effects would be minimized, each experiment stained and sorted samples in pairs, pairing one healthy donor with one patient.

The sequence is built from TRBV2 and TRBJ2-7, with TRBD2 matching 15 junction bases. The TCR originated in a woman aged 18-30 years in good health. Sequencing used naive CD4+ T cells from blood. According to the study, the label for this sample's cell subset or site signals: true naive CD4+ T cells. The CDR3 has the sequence CASREGLAGGYEQYF. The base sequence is TGTGCCAGCAGGGAGGGACTAGCGGGAGGTTACGAGCAGTACTTC.